Listed below are T cell receptor beta chains from one sample, sequenced in a study of neurological immune-mediated disorders. TCRdb re-called the 5' RACE reads through MiXCR, storing one row per CDR3 protein. The table lists 65,000 to 75,000 distinct CDR3 sequences, 4.8% of them singletons. Sequencing was performed on PBMCs. The source is a woman in her 70s with multiple sclerosis. CDR3s include the opening cysteine and the closing phenylalanine or tryptophan. Fields, in order: V gene, D gene, J gene, clone size, CDR3 protein, CDR3 DNA. The D gene is left open where the match is weak. Some rows have no size entry. The others give once, few or many, or a class for an expanded clone.

V gene: TRBV7-9
D gene: .
J gene: TRBJ1-4
clone size: many
CDR3 protein: CASSLGDEKLFF
CDR3 DNA: TGTGCCAGCAGCTTAGGGGATGAAAAACTGTTTTTT

V gene: TRBV7-9
D gene: .
J gene: TRBJ1-1
clone size: many
CDR3 protein: CASSTQQGTNTEAFF
CDR3 DNA: TGTGCCAGCAGCACCCAACAGGGAACGAACACTGAAGCTTTCTTT

V gene: TRBV6-2/TRBV6-3
D gene: .
J gene: TRBJ1-1
clone size: .
CDR3 protein: CASSTEWNNEAFF
CDR3 DNA: TGTGCCAGCAGTACGGAGTGGAACAATGAAGCTTTCTTT

V gene: TRBV7-3
D gene: TRBD1
J gene: TRBJ2-7
clone size: many
CDR3 protein: CASREQGYYEQYF
CDR3 DNA: TGTGCCAGCAGAGAACAGGGGTACTACGAGCAGTACTTC

V gene: TRBV29-1
D gene: .
J gene: TRBJ1-1
clone size: .
CDR3 protein: CSVARGRSTEAFF
CDR3 DNA: TGCAGCGTCGCACGGGGGAGAAGCACTGAAGCTTTCTTT

V gene: TRBV3-1
D gene: .
J gene: TRBJ2-1
clone size: .
CDR3 protein: CASSQDYPSGGDEQFF
CDR3 DNA: TGTGCCAGCAGCCAAGATTACCCTTCCGGGGGCGATGAGCAGTTCTTC

V gene: TRBV12-3/TRBV12-4
D gene: .
J gene: TRBJ1-2
clone size: many
CDR3 protein: CASSLEGYGYTF
CDR3 DNA: TGTGCCAGCAGTTTGGAAGGGTATGGCTACACCTTC

V gene: TRBV18
D gene: .
J gene: TRBJ2-1
clone size: .
CDR3 protein: CASSPPKGGSYNEQFF
CDR3 DNA: TGTGCCAGCTCACCCCCGAAGGGCGGCTCCTACAATGAGCAGTTCTTC

V gene: TRBV7-9
D gene: TRBD2
J gene: TRBJ2-5
clone size: many
CDR3 protein: CASSSGLAGETQYF
CDR3 DNA: TGTGCCAGCAGCTCCGGACTAGCGGGAGAGACCCAGTACTTC

V gene: TRBV11-3
D gene: .
J gene: TRBJ2-2
clone size: .
CDR3 protein: CASSLTGVTGELFF
CDR3 DNA: TGTGCCAGCAGCTTAACGGGAGTCACCGGGGAGCTGTTTTTT

V gene: TRBV20-1
D gene: .
J gene: TRBJ2-4
clone size: many
CDR3 protein: CSASNAIAKNIQYF
CDR3 DNA: TGCAGTGCTTCTAATGCGATAGCCAAAAACATTCAGTACTTC

V gene: TRBV12-3/TRBV12-4
D gene: TRBD1
J gene: TRBJ1-6
clone size: many
CDR3 protein: CASSLDDRVGSPLHF
CDR3 DNA: TGTGCCAGCAGTTTAGACGACAGGGTCGGTTCACCCCTCCACTTT

V gene: TRBV5-1
D gene: TRBD2
J gene: TRBJ2-1
clone size: many
CDR3 protein: CASSLESSGRKHNEQFF
CDR3 DNA: TGCGCCAGCAGCTTGGAGTCTAGCGGGAGGAAACACAATGAGCAGTTCTTC

V gene: TRBV3-1
D gene: TRBD1
J gene: TRBJ2-7
clone size: many
CDR3 protein: CASSPYGTGGEQYF
CDR3 DNA: TGTGCCAGCAGCCCCTACGGGACAGGGGGCGAGCAGTACTTC

V gene: TRBV5-8
D gene: .
J gene: TRBJ1-2
clone size: many
CDR3 protein: CASSLATVNYGYTF
CDR3 DNA: TGTGCCAGCAGCTTAGCGACCGTTAACTATGGCTACACCTTC

V gene: TRBV6-5
D gene: .
J gene: TRBJ2-7
clone size: many
CDR3 protein: CASRAGATYEQYF
CDR3 DNA: TGTGCCAGCAGAGCAGGGGCAACCTACGAGCAGTACTTC

V gene: TRBV20-1
D gene: .
J gene: TRBJ2-5
clone size: many
CDR3 protein: CSAPTRDRQETQYF
CDR3 DNA: TGCAGTGCTCCGACCCGGGACCGACAAGAGACCCAGTACTTC

V gene: TRBV6-5
D gene: .
J gene: TRBJ2-1
clone size: many
CDR3 protein: CASKGQRVYNEQFF
CDR3 DNA: TGTGCCAGCAAGGGTCAGAGGGTCTACAATGAGCAGTTCTTC

V gene: TRBV6-5
D gene: .
J gene: TRBJ1-3
clone size: .
CDR3 protein: CASSDDGGNTIYF
CDR3 DNA: TGTGCCAGCAGTGACGATGGTGGAAACACCATATATTTT

V gene: TRBV5-1
D gene: .
J gene: TRBJ2-1
clone size: .
CDR3 protein: CASSPGANPFNEQFF
CDR3 DNA: TGCGCCAGCAGCCCAGGCGCGAACCCTTTCAATGAGCAGTTCTTC

V gene: TRBV7-8
D gene: .
J gene: TRBJ1-2
clone size: many
CDR3 protein: CASSLEGAYGYTF
CDR3 DNA: TGTGCCAGCAGCTTAGAAGGGGCCTATGGCTACACCTTC

V gene: TRBV12-5
D gene: TRBD1
J gene: TRBJ1-5
clone size: many
CDR3 protein: CASGRRGTGDNQPQHF
CDR3 DNA: TGTGCTAGTGGCCGCCGCGGGACAGGGGACAATCAGCCCCAGCATTTT